Listed below are T cell receptor beta chains from one sample, sequenced in a study of graft-versus-host responses after intestinal transplantation. The data were produced by immunoSEQ multiplex PCR, yet TCRdb's version contains in-frame clones alone and is incomplete. In the table there are under 80,000 clones, about 90% of which are singletons. This material consisted of PBMCs, taken 98 days after intestinal transplantation. These receptors came from a human patient who received an intestinal transplant, so some T cells may come from the graft donor. The CDR3 runs from the conserved cysteine through the conserved F or W. The D gene is left open where the match is weak.

>TRBJ2-2|TRBV7-3|-
TGTGCCAGTTCCCCGTGGGGGAACACCGGGGAGCTGTTTTTT
CASSPWGNTGELFF
>TRBJ2-5|TRBV7-9|TRBD2
TGTGCCAGCAGCTTCCTAGCGGGAGCGTCGTTGGGAGAGACCCAGTACTTC
CASSFLAGASLGETQYF
>TRBJ2-1|TRBV9|TRBD1
TGTGCCAGCAGCTCCTCGGGACAGGTCTACAATGAGCAGTTCTTC
CASSSSGQVYNEQFF
>TRBJ2-7|TRBV6-5|TRBD2
TGTGCCAGCAGTCCACGGCCTAGCGGGAATGGCGAGCAGTACTTC
CASSPRPSGNGEQYF
>TRBJ2-5|TRBV20-1|-
TGCAGTGCTAGTCAGGAAGAGACCCAGTACTTC
CSASQEETQYF
>TRBJ2-4|TRBV5-4|-
TGTGCCAGCAGCTTGGCCCCTACGGATCGGAACATTCAGTACTTC
CASSLAPTDRNIQYF
>TRBJ2-2|TRBV30|TRBD2
TGTGCCTGGAACGGACTAGCGGGGACCGGGGAGCTGTTTTTT
CAWNGLAGTGELFF
>TRBJ1-1|TRBV19|-
TGTGCCAGTAGTATACATGGGGGGGCTAAGACGAACACTGAAGCTTTCTTT
CASSIHGGAKTNTEAFF
>TRBJ1-4|TRBV23-1|TRBD1
TGCGCCAGCAGTCAAGGACAGGGGGCTGAAAAACTGTTTTTT
CASSQGQGAEKLFF
>TRBJ2-1|TRBV7-9|-
TGTGCCAGCAGCCCCCGGACTGCTCCTAAGCAGTTCTTC
CASSPRTAPKQFF
>TRBJ2-3|TRBV7-9|-
TGTGCCAGCAGCAAAAGAGTAGAGAGCACAGATACGCAGTATTTT
CASSKRVESTDTQYF